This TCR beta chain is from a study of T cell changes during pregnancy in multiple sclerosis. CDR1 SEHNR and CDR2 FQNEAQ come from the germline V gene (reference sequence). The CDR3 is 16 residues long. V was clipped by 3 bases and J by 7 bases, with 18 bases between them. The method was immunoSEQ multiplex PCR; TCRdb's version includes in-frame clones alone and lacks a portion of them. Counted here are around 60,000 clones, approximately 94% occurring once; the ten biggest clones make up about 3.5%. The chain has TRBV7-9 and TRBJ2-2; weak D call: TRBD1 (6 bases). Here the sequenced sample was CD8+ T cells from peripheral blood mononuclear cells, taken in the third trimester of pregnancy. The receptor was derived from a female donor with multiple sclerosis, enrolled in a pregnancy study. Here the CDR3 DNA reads TGTGCCAGCAGCTTCGGGACACCCCGACGGGGCGGGGAGCTGTTTTTT. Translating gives CASSFGTPRRGGELFF.